This T cell receptor beta chain was retrieved from a study of T-cell reconstitution after alpha-beta-depleted transplantation in children (dated by TCRdb to the mid-2010s). With regard to the full study: Using TCR repertoire profiling, the study followed T-cell immune reconstitution in a quantitative way in children after TCRalphabeta/CD19-depleted allogeneic hematopoietic cell transplantation.

The investigation overall reported the following: Over subsequent months, a decline in hyperexpanded clone frequencies was noted, and after one year, T-cell counts and TCRbeta diversity were mostly ascribed to newly produced T cells. The apparently early recovery of alphabetaT-cell counts about two months after transplant reportedly depended on only several hundred rapidly expanded clones that came from non-depleted graft cells. The high TCRbeta diversity at day 60 in some patients was ascribed to recipient T cells and intrathymic progenitors that had survived conditioning.

This clonotype was detected a few times. Its antigen specificity is not known. No much larger clone is present one base from it, and per-base qualities are unavailable. V ends up 4 bases short and J 1 base short, with an unmatched junction base count of 4. From the cysteine up to the phenylalanine, the CDR3 has a length of 16 residues. This entry keeps only the CDR3 DNA: 48 bases, framed from base 1. The germline V gene specifies MNHEY as CDR1 and SVGEGT as CDR2. The intended sense of this specimen's treatment or condition label: allogeneic hematopoietic cell transplantation with graft depleted of TCRalphabeta T cells and CD19 B cells. The children who served as transplant recipients had been given grafts of TCRalphabeta/CD19-depleted allogeneic hematopoietic cells. Receptors were amplified or captured by PCR. Sequencing was carried out with an Illumina HiSeq 2500. TCR libraries were prepared with molecular barcoding, using unique molecular identifiers to normalize TCRbeta repertoire quantification. TCRdb trimmed public reads at Q25 via fastp, called clones via MiXCR and kept in-frame beta chains. CDR3 protein duplicates are merged, each entry listing the most common genes and DNA. This sample is represented by some 290,000 distinct CDR3 sequences; approximately 23% of them were singletons. Around 9.9% of the sample goes to the ten largest clones.

This specimen consisted of PBMCs, mostly from graft donor cells, obtained 180 days after TCRalphabeta/CD19-depleted stem cell transplant. The receptor comes from a male patient younger than 18 who had a stem cell transplant for acute lymphoblastic leukemia, so the T cells may come from the graft donor. The sequence is built from TRBV6-2 or TRBV6-3 and TRBJ2-5; TRBD2 agrees with 12 junctional bases. The CDR3 region has the sequence CASSSRLAGVQETQYF. The DNA reads as follows: TGTGCCAGCAGTTCCCGACTAGCGGGGGTCCAAGAGACCCAGTACTTC.